The rows below give T cell receptor beta chains drawn from one sample of a study of T cell changes during pregnancy in multiple sclerosis. TCRdb's table, derived via immunoSEQ multiplex PCR, lists solely in-frame clones and lacks some. The sample has roughly 58,000 clones, 90% seen once; the top ten hold around 3.3%. Sequenced material: CD8+ T cells from peripheral blood mononuclear cells, taken before pregnancy. The receptors were sampled from a female donor with multiple sclerosis, enrolled in a pregnancy study. Both conserved end residues are part of each CDR3. The D gene is left open where the match is weak. Only part of the rows carry a size: once, few, many, or a class if the clone is expanded.

v_call	clone_size	d_call	j_call	cdr3_nt	cdr3_aa
TRBV4-1	.	.	TRBJ1-2	TGCGCCAGCAGCCCCCCCGGGGGTGGCTACACCTTC	CASSPPGGGYTF
TRBV27	.	TRBD1	TRBJ2-7	TGTGCCAGCGGGACAGGGGTCACTTACGAGCAGTACTTC	CASGTGVTYEQYF
TRBV9	.	.	TRBJ2-7	TGTGCCAGCAGCGTAGGGGGCCGCTACGAGCAGTACTTC	CASSVGGRYEQYF
TRBV15	.	TRBD1	TRBJ1-5	TGTGCCACCAGACGGACAGGGGAAGGGAATCAGCCCCAGCATTTT	CATRRTGEGNQPQHF
TRBV14	.	.	TRBJ2-3	TGTGCCAGCAGCCCTCAATTGCGGGGCGTCCCGACAGATACGCAGTATTTT	CASSPQLRGVPTDTQYF
TRBV7-9	.	TRBD1	TRBJ2-7	TGTGCCAGCAGCTCAAACCGGGACAGGGCCTACGAGCAGTACTTC	CASSSNRDRAYEQYF
TRBV7-7	.	TRBD2	TRBJ2-1	TGTGCTAGCAGCTTACGAGCGGGGGGGACCTACAATGAGCAGTTCTTC	CASSLRAGGTYNEQFF
TRBV6-5	.	TRBD1	TRBJ2-7	TGTGCCAGCTTGTCCGGGACAGGGGACTACGAGCAGTACTTC	CASLSGTGDYEQYF
TRBV7-9	.	.	TRBJ1-6	TGTGCCAGCAGCTTAGCCCGTGCGGAGATGGCACCCCTCCACTTT	CASSLARAEMAPLHF
TRBV5-6	medium-sized	.	TRBJ1-3	TGTGCCAGCAGCCCGGGGGGCTCTGGAAACACCATATATTTT	CASSPGGSGNTIYF
TRBV4-2	once	.	TRBJ2-7	TGTGCCAGCAGCCAAGACGGCTACGAGCAGTACTTC	CASSQDGYEQYF
TRBV6-6	.	.	TRBJ1-2	TGTGCCAGCATCGGGGGAAATGGCTACACCTTC	CASIGGNGYTF
TRBV14	once	.	TRBJ2-2	TGTGCCAGCAGCCAAGGGCCGAACACCGGGGAGCTGTTTTTT	CASSQGPNTGELFF
TRBV15	.	TRBD2	TRBJ2-5	TGTGCCACCAGCAGAGTCGCCGGACTAGTCGAAGAGACCCAGTACTTC	CATSRVAGLVEETQYF
TRBV18	.	.	TRBJ1-5	TGTGCCAGCTCACCAGGGGGGGGTCAGCCCCAGCATTTT	CASSPGGGQPQHF
TRBV4-3	.	.	TRBJ1-2	TGCGCCAGCAGCCAAGATGGTCCCCGGCAGGGAGGCTACACCTTC	CASSQDGPRQGGYTF
TRBV7-6	.	TRBD2	TRBJ2-4	TGTGCCAGCAGCTTAGGCGGGGGGGTGAACATTCAGTACTTC	CASSLGGGVNIQYF
TRBV6-6	.	.	TRBJ1-5	TGTGCCAGCAGCTACGAAGCAGGGAAGCCCCAGCATTTT	CASSYEAGKPQHF
TRBV27	.	TRBD1	TRBJ1-4	TGTGCCAGCAGGTCGGGACAGGGAGAGGAAAAACTGTTTTTT	CASRSGQGEEKLFF
TRBV4-1	.	TRBD1	TRBJ2-7	TGCGCCAGTGGAAGTGGACAGGGAATGAAGGACGAGCAGTACTTC	CASGSGQGMKDEQYF
TRBV4-1	.	.	TRBJ2-7	TGCGCCAGCAGCCAGAGGGAGGGGGATCTCTACGAGCAGTACTTC	CASSQREGDLYEQYF
TRBV14	.	.	TRBJ1-1	TGTGCCAGCAGCCAATCTAGTCGGGGGATGAACACTGAAGCTTTCTTT	CASSQSSRGMNTEAFF
TRBV11-2	.	.	TRBJ1-1	TGTGCCAGCAGCTTAGAGGACAGAGGGTTGGGCACTGAAGCTTTCTTT	CASSLEDRGLGTEAFF
TRBV9	once	.	TRBJ1-2	TGTGCCAGCAGCGTGGGAGGGTACGGGCCTGGGGCAATTGATGGCTACACCTTC	CASSVGGYGPGAIDGYTF
TRBV7-6	.	.	TRBJ1-4	TGTGCCAGCAGCCTGGACTGGGGAGGGGAAAAACTGTTTTTT	CASSLDWGGEKLFF
TRBV6-1	.	.	TRBJ1-6	TGTGCCAGCAGTGAACAAACGACACATCCATCCAGTCCTCTCCACTTT	CASSEQTTHPSSPLHF
TRBV5-6	.	TRBD1	TRBJ1-2	TGTGCCAGTGGACAGGGGAACTATGGCTACACCTTC	CASGQGNYGYTF
TRBV9	.	TRBD2	TRBJ2-3	TGTGCCAGCAGCGTAGGCCCGCCGAGTTCAGCGGGGGGGCTCGGTACGCAGTATTTT	CASSVGPPSSAGGLGTQYF
TRBV13	.	.	TRBJ2-5	TGTGCCAGCAGTTCCGGGACAACGGAGACCCAGTACTTC	CASSSGTTETQYF
TRBV5-5	.	.	TRBJ1-5	TGTGCCAGCAGCTTGTTTGGACAGAGATTTGAGCCCCAGCATTTT	CASSLFGQRFEPQHF
TRBV9	once	TRBD1	TRBJ2-7	TGTGCCAGCAGCACGGGACAGGGGGCGCTGTACGAGCAGTACTTC	CASSTGQGALYEQYF
TRBV12-5	.	TRBD1	TRBJ1-2	TGTGCTAGTGGTAGGACAGGGGGTTACTATGGCTACACCTTC	CASGRTGGYYGYTF
TRBV19	.	TRBD1	TRBJ2-2	TGTGCCAGTATAGGGGCCGAGACAGGGGGCGGAAGATACACCGGGGAGCTGTTTTTT	CASIGAETGGGRYTGELFF
TRBV9	.	TRBD1	TRBJ2-7	TGTGCCAGCCATAAGACCGGGACAGGGGCCTCCTACGAGCAGTACTTC	CASHKTGTGASYEQYF
TRBV15	.	.	TRBJ1-1	TGTGCCACCAGCAGTCAAAGGGGTGGCACTGAAGCTTTCTTT	CATSSQRGGTEAFF
TRBV25-1	.	TRBD1	TRBJ2-7	TGTGCCAGCAGTTCAGAAGGGACAGTCTTTTACGAGCAGTACTTC	CASSSEGTVFYEQYF